Listed here are 30 T cell receptor beta chains from one sample, sequenced in a study of graft-versus-host responses after intestinal transplantation. The antigens for these receptors are not known. TCRdb's table, derived via immunoSEQ multiplex PCR, lists solely in-frame clones and lacks some. The profile shows 85,000 to 110,000 clones, approximately 93% of them singletons. Source: unstimulated CD8+ T cells sorted from spleen or lymph node cells, taken before intestinal transplant. The origin of the receptors is a human donor who received an intestinal transplant.

This clone came up a few times. The gene calls are TRBV4-1 and TRBJ2-3, with 10 bases matching TRBD2. The germline CDR1 and CDR2 sequences are MGHRA and YSYEKL. V lost 1 base and J lost 0; bases outside the gene matches: 4. The CDR3 sequence is 17 residues long. CDR3: CASSQVAGGESTDTQYF. CDR3 in DNA: TGCGCCAGCAGCCAAGTAGCGGGGGGCGAGAGCACAGATACGCAGTATTTT.

This rearrangement joins TRBV4-1 to TRBJ1-2, with D unclear. Per the germline V gene, CDR1 is MGHRA and CDR2 is YSYEKL. Between the trimmed V and J ends, which lost 0 bases and 1 base, there was a span of 18 bases. The CDR3 sequence is 18 residues long. The CDR3 sequence: CASSQDARQLTINYGYTF. The CDR3 DNA reads TGCGCCAGCAGCCAAGATGCCCGGCAACTTACAATTAACTATGGCTACACCTTC.

The chain carries TRBV11-1 and TRBJ2-3; D is perhaps TRBD2 (6 bases). The CDR3 spans 16 residues. V lost 5 bases and J lost 4, with 19 bases in between. The germline gives CDR1 SGHAT, CDR2 FQDESV (reference sequence). CDR3 in DNA: TGTGCCAGCAGCGCCTTGGGCCCGGGGAGGTCAGATACGCAGTATTTT. The encoded protein is CASSALGPGRSDTQYF.

The chain uses TRBV19 and TRBJ1-1; no firm D call. Germline V lookup: CDR1 LNHDA, CDR2 SQIVND (reference sequence). Trimming took off 3 bases at V and 3 bases at J, with 8 bases between the two ends. This CDR3 contains 13 residues. CDR3 DNA sequence: TGTGCCAGTAGTATTGCACTATACACTGAAGCTTTCTTT. Protein sequence: CASSIALYTEAFF.

The V gene is TRBV11-3, the J gene TRBJ2-2, with D possibly being TRBD1 or TRBD2 (5 bases each). CDR1 is SGHNT, CDR2 YENEEA, per germline. The CDR3 covers 16 residues. Trimming stripped 4 bases from V and 6 bases from J, with 18 bases between. The CDR3 is CASSSTPGTEPGELFF. The CDR3 bases are TGTGCCAGCAGCTCCACGCCCGGGACGGAACCCGGGGAGCTGTTTTTT.

This clone was seen a handful of times. This chain connects TRBV4-1 to TRBJ1-4, with D tentatively TRBD1 (6 bases). Germline-derived CDR1 and CDR2 are MGHRA and YSYEKL. The CDR3 has 14 residues. V was shortened by 3 bases and J by 8 bases, with 13 bases between the two germline ends. The CDR3 DNA follows: TGCGCCAGCAGCCAGGCCCCAGGGGACGAAAAACTGTTTTTT. Translating it yields CASSQAPGDEKLFF.

The CDR3 DNA follows: TGTGCCAGCAGCGCACCGGGACAGGGGGATTACGAGCAGTACTTC. It encodes CASSAPGQGDYEQYF. The rearrangement joins TRBV9 to TRBJ2-5; 11 bases are a match to TRBD1. The end of the DNA fits TRBJ2-7 better, so the J call may be wrong. This CDR3 has 15 residues. Germline values: CDR1 SGDLS, CDR2 YYNGEE.

The chain has TRBV4-1 and TRBJ2-1; D is unresolved. V was pared by 1 base and J by 6 bases, with 7 bases between. This CDR3 comprises 13 residues. Germline values: CDR1 MGHRA, CDR2 YSYEKL. The CDR3 bases are TGCGCCAGCAGCCAAGTACACGGCAATGAGCAGTTCTTC. Amino acids: CASSQVHGNEQFF.

This clone was recorded only once. The CDR3 reads CSVVGGGLTYEQYF. The DNA for the CDR3 is TGCAGCGTTGTGGGCGGGGGGTTGACCTACGAGCAGTACTTC. The chain uses TRBV29-1 and TRBJ2-7, with TRBD2 matching over 8 bases. The CDR3 totals 14 residues. CDR1 and CDR2 (germline): SQVTM, ANQGSEA. Trimming took 4 bases from V and 2 from J; bases not matched to a gene: 7.

This chain uses TRBV10-2 with TRBJ2-2, with D unclear. The CDR3 runs 13 residues. Trimming removed 3 bases from V and 9 bases from J, with 11 bases in between. Germline V gives CDR1 WSHSY, CDR2 SAAADI. As DNA, the CDR3 is TGCGCCAGCAGTGACACTATCGGTTGGGAGCTGTTTTTT. Translated, it gives CASSDTIGWELFF.

In this sample, this clone turned up once. This rearrangement joins TRBV7-6 to TRBJ2-2; 7 bases match TRBD2. Unmatched junction bases numbered 10, after V lost 3 bases and J lost 3 bases. Germline CDR1 reads SGHVS; CDR2 reads FNYEAQ. There are 17 residues in the CDR3. The CDR3 region is CASSFPMGGKDTGELFF. The CDR3 coding sequence is TGTGCCAGCAGCTTCCCTATGGGGGGGAAGGACACCGGGGAGCTGTTTTTT.

This chain joins TRBV7-9 and TRBJ2-7; 7 bases fit TRBD1. V shed 5 bases, J shed 3 bases, and the junction held 10 bases outside the gene matches. CDR1 and CDR2 (germline): SEHNR, FQNEAQ (reference sequence). The CDR3 covers 15 residues. CDR3 nucleotide sequence: TGTGCCAGCAGCGCCCCCGGGACAGACATCTACGAGCAGTACTTC. Encoded protein: CASSAPGTDIYEQYF.

This rearrangement joins TRBV9 to TRBJ1-2, with TRBD1 as a possible D gene (5 bases). The germline V gene encodes CDR1 SGDLS and CDR2 YYNGEE. V lost 3 bases, J lost 1 base, and 13 bases lay in between. This CDR3 contains 15 residues. Written as DNA, the CDR3 is TGTGCCAGCAGCGGGGGTCGGGGGGTTAACTATGGCTACACCTTC. This codes for CASSGGRGVNYGYTF.

The chain couples TRBV4-1 to TRBJ1-1; the D is unclear. The CDR3 totals 13 residues. The germline V and J ends were trimmed by 0 bases and 1 base, with 3 bases remaining between them. Germline V gene sequence: CDR1 MGHRA, CDR2 YSYEKL. The DNA for the CDR3 is TGCGCCAGCAGCCAAGACTGGAACACTGAAGCTTTCTTT. Translated: CASSQDWNTEAFF.

The chain recombines TRBV5-4 with TRBJ2-5, with TRBD2 matching 8 bases. Unmatched junction bases numbered 5, after V lost 4 bases and J lost 3 bases. The CDR3 runs 14 residues. CDR1 is SGHNT and CDR2 is YYREEE in the germline V gene (reference sequence). The CDR3 DNA follows: TGTGCCAGCAGCCTCCCGGGGGGGAAAGAGACCCAGTACTTC. It codes for CASSLPGGKETQYF.

The chain links TRBV19 to TRBJ2-2; 9 bases map to TRBD2. J lost 4 bases, V lost 3 bases, and 6 bases had no gene match. The germline V gene encodes CDR1 LNHDA and CDR2 SQIVND (reference sequence). The CDR3 has 16 residues. The CDR3 DNA reads TGTGCCAGTAGTATCGGAGTAGCGGGGGCCACCGGGGAGCTGTTTTTT. Its translation: CASSIGVAGATGELFF.

The CDR3 protein is CASSLGDLSNYGYTF. For the CDR3, the DNA is TGCGCCAGCAGCTTGGGGGACCTGTCTAACTATGGCTACACCTTC. The chain joins TRBV5-1 to TRBJ1-2; D is perhaps TRBD1 (5 bases). V gave up 0 bases and J gave up 0 bases, with 9 bases separating them. This CDR3 spans 15 amino acids. CDR1 is SGHRS and CDR2 is YFSETQ in the germline V gene.

The chain couples TRBV6-1 to TRBJ2-7; 11 bases are shared with TRBD1. The CDR3 is 16 residues long. Unmatched junction bases numbered 7, after V lost 2 bases and J lost 4 bases. Germline lookup yields CDR1 MNHNS and CDR2 SASEGT. The CDR3 DNA reads TGTGCCAGCAGTGAACGCGGATGGGACAGGGGGTACGAGCAGTACTTC. Amino acid sequence: CASSERGWDRGYEQYF.

This clone showed up just once. V is TRBV6-1 and J is TRBJ1-2; tentative D call: TRBD1 (5 bases). The CDR3 loop spans 15 amino acids. V was trimmed by 6 bases and J by 3 bases, leaving 17 bases between them. Germline loops: CDR1 MNHNS, CDR2 SASEGT. The CDR3 DNA follows: TGTGCCAGCAGCGGGGGTGGCACAATAGACTATGGCTACACCTTC. Translated: CASSGGGTIDYGYTF.

The count of this clone is one. V is TRBV2 and J is TRBJ2-7; 7 bases match TRBD1. CDR3 length: 13 amino acids. The trim removed 10 bases at V and 2 bases at J, leaving 8 bases unmatched. The germline V gene encodes CDR1 SNHLY and CDR2 FYNNEI. CDR3 sequence: CATKGDSPYEQYF. The CDR3 region has the DNA TGTGCCACCAAAGGGGACAGCCCCTACGAGCAGTACTTC.

V gene TRBV14 combines with J gene TRBJ1-2; weak D call: TRBD1 (5 bases). Trimming stripped 4 bases from V and 8 bases from J, with 29 bases between. Per germline, CDR1 SGHDN and CDR2 FVKESK. The CDR3 covers 18 residues. CDR3 in DNA: TGTGCCAGCAGCCCCTACTCGGGGGGAGGGGCTTTGGCGGTCGGCTACACCTTC. Protein: CASSPYSGGGALAVGYTF.

Here the CDR3 reads CASSEGTSGGYFEGEQFF. CDR3 nucleotides: TGTGCCAGCAGTGAGGGGACTAGCGGGGGTTATTTTGAGGGTGAGCAGTTCTTC. V gene TRBV2 combines with J gene TRBJ2-1; TRBD2 aligns across 14 bases. Germline lookup yields CDR1 SNHLY and CDR2 FYNNEI. Germline trimming cut 3 bases from V and 9 bases from J; bases unmatched to any gene: 13. The CDR3 is 18 amino acids.

This chain links TRBV6-1 with TRBJ1-2; D is perhaps TRBD1 (6 bases). The CDR3 runs to 13 residues. Per germline, CDR1 MNHNS and CDR2 SASEGT. Trimming took off 6 bases at V and 6 bases at J, with 14 bases between the two ends. CDR3: CASRYRVVDGYTF. For the CDR3, the DNA is TGTGCCAGCAGATACAGGGTGGTCGATGGCTACACCTTC.

The chain recombines TRBV9 with TRBJ1-1; the match to TRBD1 covers 9 bases. V was pared by 3 bases and J by 3 bases, with 6 bases of the junction left unmatched. CDR3 length equals 15 residues. CDR1 SGDLS and CDR2 YYNGEE come from the germline V gene. The CDR3 region has the DNA TGTGCCAGCAGCGGAACAGGGGGCGAAGACACTGAAGCTTTCTTT. Amino acid sequence: CASSGTGGEDTEAFF. Full variable domain (rest looked up from reference TRBV9 and TRBJ1-1): DSGVTQTPKHLITATGQRVTLRCSPRSGDLSVYWYQQSLDQGLQFLIQYYNGEERAKGNILERFSAQQFPDLHSELNLSSLELGDSALYFCASSGTGGEDTEAFFGQGTRLTVV.

This chain connects TRBV21-1 to TRBJ2-5; the table assigns TRBD1, which was not confirmed against the DNA. TRBV21-1 is shown as a pseudogene. The CDR3 has 16 amino acids. For the CDR3, the DNA is TGTGCCAGCAACTTTCTAGGCAGGGTGTACCAAGAGACCCAGTACTTC. Translation gives CASNFLGRVYQETQYF.

This rearrangement joins TRBV5-4 to TRBJ1-6; 7 bases line up with TRBD1. V shed 2 bases, J shed 6 bases, and the junction held 5 bases outside the gene matches. Germline assignment: CDR1 SGHNT and CDR2 YYREEE (reference sequence). This CDR3 comprises 15 residues. CDR3 region: CASSFQGVGNSPLHF. The CDR3 DNA sequence: TGTGCCAGCAGCTTTCAGGGGGTTGGTAATTCACCCCTCCACTTT.

The chain combines TRBV27 with TRBJ2-7; possible D gene TRBD2, 5 bases. Per germline, CDR1 MNHEY and CDR2 SMNVEV (reference sequence). With 7 bases removed from V and 3 bases from J, the gap between germline ends came to 13 bases. There are 13 residues in the CDR3. The CDR3 loop reads CASTLGVGYEQYF. CDR3 in DNA: TGTGCCAGCACCCTCGGGGTGGGCTACGAGCAGTACTTC.

V gene TRBV9 combines with J gene TRBJ1-3; D is undetermined. There are 15 residues in the CDR3. The germline V and J ends were trimmed by 3 bases and 0 bases, with 10 bases remaining between them. Per germline, CDR1 SGDLS and CDR2 YYNGEE. The CDR3 spells CASSATGHSGNTIYF. CDR3 bases: TGTGCCAGCAGCGCGACGGGTCACTCTGGAAACACCATATATTTT.

The chain employs TRBV29-1 and TRBJ1-2; D uncertain. V dropped 6 bases and J dropped 0 bases, with 11 bases sitting between them. The CDR3 is 13 amino acids. In germline, CDR1 is SQVTM, CDR2 ANQGSEA. CDR3: CSVADGTNYGYTF. Written as DNA, the CDR3 is TGCAGCGTAGCGGACGGGACTAACTATGGCTACACCTTC.

CDR3 nucleotide sequence: TGTGCCAGCAGCGATGGACTGCTGGGCTATGGCTACACCTTC. Translated: CASSDGLLGYGYTF. The rearrangement links TRBV13 to TRBJ1-2; D remains unclear. Trimming shortened V by 5 bases and J by 4 bases, and 14 bases separated the two germline ends. Germline values: CDR1 PRHDT, CDR2 FYEKMQ (reference sequence). This CDR3 comprises 14 residues.